A selection of T cell receptor beta chains follows, all from one sample in a study of cytomegalovirus exposure and HLA in healthy donors. Clones were read by immunoSEQ multiplex PCR, and TCRdb kept only the in-frame ones, dropping some. The table lists approximately 50,000 clones. Sequencing was done on a sample of PBMCs. Receptor source: a young man in good health and CMV-seropositive. The CDR3 runs from the conserved cysteine through the conserved F or W. The order of the fields is D gene, V gene, J gene, CDR3 DNA, CDR3 protein. A D gene is named only where the DNA matches it firmly.

D gene: TRBD2
V gene: TRBV19
J gene: TRBJ2-1
CDR3 DNA: TGTGCCAGTAGTCGAACCGGGACTAGCGGGAGTCATGAGCAGTTCTTC
CDR3 protein: CASSRTGTSGSHEQFF

D gene: .
V gene: TRBV10-1
J gene: TRBJ2-1
CDR3 DNA: TGCGCCAGCAGTGAGAACGGTTACAATGAGCAGTTCTTC
CDR3 protein: CASSENGYNEQFF

D gene: .
V gene: TRBV7-9
J gene: TRBJ2-7
CDR3 DNA: TGTGCCAGCAGTCCTAGTACCTCCTCCTACGAGCAGTACTTC
CDR3 protein: CASSPSTSSYEQYF

D gene: .
V gene: TRBV11-2
J gene: TRBJ2-1
CDR3 DNA: TGTGCCAGCAGCCCTACGTTGCTCAGGAACTCCTACAATGAGCAGTTCTTC
CDR3 protein: CASSPTLLRNSYNEQFF

D gene: TRBD2
V gene: TRBV28
J gene: TRBJ2-1
CDR3 DNA: TGTGCCAGCAGTTTAAAAAGAGCGGGAGGCCCTAGAGAGCAGTTCTTC
CDR3 protein: CASSLKRAGGPREQFF

D gene: TRBD1
V gene: TRBV5-8
J gene: TRBJ2-7
CDR3 DNA: TGTGCCAGCAGCTTGGGTGGGACAGAGTACTTC
CDR3 protein: CASSLGGTEYF

D gene: .
V gene: TRBV25-1
J gene: TRBJ1-1
CDR3 DNA: TGTGCCAGCAGTGTAGAACGATACACTGAAGCTTTCTTT
CDR3 protein: CASSVERYTEAFF

D gene: TRBD2
V gene: TRBV9
J gene: TRBJ2-1
CDR3 DNA: TGTGCCAGCAGCGTAGGAGTTAGGGGACTAGCGTCCTACAATGAGCAGTTCTTC
CDR3 protein: CASSVGVRGLASYNEQFF

D gene: .
V gene: TRBV10-3
J gene: TRBJ1-2
CDR3 DNA: TGTGCCATCAGTGAGCCCCGGGAGAACTATGGCTACACCTTC
CDR3 protein: CAISEPRENYGYTF

D gene: TRBD2
V gene: TRBV11-2
J gene: TRBJ2-4
CDR3 DNA: TGTGCCAGCAGCCCCGTGACTAGCGGGAGCGGCATTCAGTACTTC
CDR3 protein: CASSPVTSGSGIQYF

D gene: .
V gene: TRBV29-1
J gene: TRBJ2-5
CDR3 DNA: TGCAGCGTTGGATCGGCGGGACCGGGGAAGACCCAGTACTTC
CDR3 protein: CSVGSAGPGKTQYF

D gene: .
V gene: TRBV5-1
J gene: TRBJ1-1
CDR3 DNA: TGCGCCAGCAGCTCCCGCCCACAGGGCGGAACTGAAGCTTTCTTT
CDR3 protein: CASSSRPQGGTEAFF

D gene: .
V gene: TRBV6-6
J gene: TRBJ1-5
CDR3 DNA: TGTGCCAGCAGTTATGAGGAGCGGCCCCAGCATTTT
CDR3 protein: CASSYEERPQHF

D gene: .
V gene: TRBV15
J gene: TRBJ2-5
CDR3 DNA: TGTGCCACCAGCAGAGATAGTCTAAAAGAGACCCAGTACTTC
CDR3 protein: CATSRDSLKETQYF

D gene: TRBD2
V gene: TRBV6-5
J gene: TRBJ2-5
CDR3 DNA: TGTGCCAGCAGTTACGGGGGGGTCCAAGAGACCCAGTACTTC
CDR3 protein: CASSYGGVQETQYF

D gene: TRBD2
V gene: TRBV6-5
J gene: TRBJ2-1
CDR3 DNA: TGTGCCAGCAGGCCGGGACTAGCGGTAGTTGGGGAGTTCTTC
CDR3 protein: CASRPGLAVVGEFF

D gene: TRBD2
V gene: TRBV5-4
J gene: TRBJ2-7
CDR3 DNA: TGTGCCCACGGGACTAGCGGATCTTACGAGCAGTACTTC
CDR3 protein: CAHGTSGSYEQYF

D gene: TRBD2
V gene: TRBV5-1
J gene: TRBJ2-1
CDR3 DNA: TGCGCCAGCAGTTTAGGGACTAGCGGATACAATGAGCAGTTCTTC
CDR3 protein: CASSLGTSGYNEQFF

D gene: TRBD2
V gene: TRBV11-2
J gene: TRBJ2-1
CDR3 DNA: TGTGCCAGCAGCCACCCGGCGGGGGAGGGGAACAATGAGCAGTTCTTC
CDR3 protein: CASSHPAGEGNNEQFF

D gene: TRBD1
V gene: TRBV9
J gene: TRBJ1-1
CDR3 DNA: TGTGCCAGCAGCGTAGGCAACAGGGGGGACACTGAAGCTTTCTTT
CDR3 protein: CASSVGNRGDTEAFF

D gene: TRBD2
V gene: TRBV18
J gene: TRBJ2-5
CDR3 DNA: TGTGCCAGCTCACGAGGACAAGGACTAGCGGGAGAGACCCAGTACTTC
CDR3 protein: CASSRGQGLAGETQYF

D gene: .
V gene: TRBV28
J gene: TRBJ2-7
CDR3 DNA: TGTGCCAGCAGTTCTTCAGGCTTCTCCTACGAGCAGTACTTC
CDR3 protein: CASSSSGFSYEQYF

D gene: .
V gene: TRBV7-8
J gene: TRBJ1-1
CDR3 DNA: TGTGCCAGCAGCTTAGCGACTGGACCCCCAGGGACTGAAGCTTTCTTT
CDR3 protein: CASSLATGPPGTEAFF

D gene: TRBD2
V gene: TRBV25-1
J gene: TRBJ2-3
CDR3 DNA: TGTGCCAGCAGTTTCCGGACTAGCGGAAGCACAGATACGCAGTATTTT
CDR3 protein: CASSFRTSGSTDTQYF

D gene: .
V gene: TRBV27
J gene: TRBJ1-5
CDR3 DNA: TGTGCCAGCAGTTTAGAGGTCGGCAATCAGCCCCAGCATTTT
CDR3 protein: CASSLEVGNQPQHF

D gene: TRBD2
V gene: TRBV5-1
J gene: TRBJ2-7
CDR3 DNA: TGCGCCAGCAATAGCGGGATTGGGTACGAGCAGTACTTC
CDR3 protein: CASNSGIGYEQYF

D gene: .
V gene: TRBV15
J gene: TRBJ2-6
CDR3 DNA: TGTGCCACCAGCAGAGTAGCCGGGGCCAACGTCCTGACTTTC
CDR3 protein: CATSRVAGANVLTF

D gene: .
V gene: TRBV5-1
J gene: TRBJ2-3
CDR3 DNA: TGCGCCAGCAGCCTCGGCGGGGTATTGGATACGCAGTATTTT
CDR3 protein: CASSLGGVLDTQYF

D gene: .
V gene: TRBV2
J gene: TRBJ1-1
CDR3 DNA: TGTGCCAGCAGTGAAGCGGGAGAAGGGACTGAAGCTTTCTTT
CDR3 protein: CASSEAGEGTEAFF

D gene: TRBD2
V gene: TRBV7-9
J gene: TRBJ2-5
CDR3 DNA: TGTGCCAGCAGCCTGGGTAGCGGGGCTCAAGGGACCCAGTACTTC
CDR3 protein: CASSLGSGAQGTQYF

D gene: TRBD2
V gene: TRBV27
J gene: TRBJ2-2
CDR3 DNA: TGTGCCAGCAGTTGGCTAGCGGGAGTGGTCAACACCGGGGAGCTGTTTTTT
CDR3 protein: CASSWLAGVVNTGELFF

D gene: .
V gene: TRBV6-5
J gene: TRBJ2-5
CDR3 DNA: TGTGCCAGCAGTTACCTAGGTGGCCAAGAGACCCAGTACTTC
CDR3 protein: CASSYLGGQETQYF

D gene: .
V gene: TRBV28
J gene: TRBJ2-7
CDR3 DNA: TGTGCCAGCGGTTACAGGGATAACGAGCAGTACTTC
CDR3 protein: CASGYRDNEQYF

D gene: TRBD2
V gene: TRBV11-3
J gene: TRBJ2-1
CDR3 DNA: TGTGCCAGCAGCTTAGATCCCCCTGGACTAGCGGGAGAGGAGCAGTTCTTC
CDR3 protein: CASSLDPPGLAGEEQFF

D gene: .
V gene: TRBV2
J gene: TRBJ2-1
CDR3 DNA: TGTGCCAGCAGTGGGGAGTTCGGCAATGAGCAGTTCTTC
CDR3 protein: CASSGEFGNEQFF

D gene: TRBD1
V gene: TRBV9
J gene: TRBJ1-2
CDR3 DNA: TGTGCCAGCAGCGAAACCCGATCGACAGGGAGCTATGGCTACACCTTC
CDR3 protein: CASSETRSTGSYGYTF

D gene: TRBD2
V gene: TRBV6-1
J gene: TRBJ2-3
CDR3 DNA: TGTGCCAGCAGCCCCAGCGGGGGCACAGATACGCAGTATTTT
CDR3 protein: CASSPSGGTDTQYF

D gene: .
V gene: TRBV6-5
J gene: TRBJ1-1
CDR3 DNA: TGTGCCAGCAGTGGGCCTATTGGAGGGAACACTGAAGCTTTCTTT
CDR3 protein: CASSGPIGGNTEAFF

D gene: .
V gene: TRBV6-1
J gene: TRBJ1-5
CDR3 DNA: TGTGCCAGCAGGCAGGACTTTTATAGCAATCAGCCCCAGCATTTT
CDR3 protein: CASRQDFYSNQPQHF

D gene: .
V gene: TRBV7-9
J gene: TRBJ1-1
CDR3 DNA: TGTGCCCTCCATAAACTCGCGCGGCAGGGGCCTGAAGCTTTCTTT
CDR3 protein: CALHKLARQGPEAFF

D gene: TRBD1
V gene: TRBV30
J gene: TRBJ1-3
CDR3 DNA: TGTGCCTGGATCGTGCAGGGGGCGCCTGGAAACACCATATACTTT
CDR3 protein: CAWIVQGAPGNTIYF

D gene: .
V gene: TRBV6-5
J gene: TRBJ2-6
CDR3 DNA: TGTGCCAGCAGTTACACGGGTACTGGGGCCAACGTCCTGACTTTC
CDR3 protein: CASSYTGTGANVLTF

D gene: TRBD2
V gene: TRBV18
J gene: TRBJ2-1
CDR3 DNA: TGTGCCAGCTCACCATCGTCCCTAGCGGGAGGCTCCTACAATGAGCAGTTCTTC
CDR3 protein: CASSPSSLAGGSYNEQFF

D gene: TRBD1
V gene: TRBV9
J gene: TRBJ1-5
CDR3 DNA: TGTGCCAGCAGCTGGGGGACAGGCAATCAGCCCCAGCATTTT
CDR3 protein: CASSWGTGNQPQHF

D gene: .
V gene: TRBV7-6
J gene: TRBJ1-1
CDR3 DNA: TGTGCCAGCAGCCCCCAGGGGTCTTACACTGAAGCTTTCTTT
CDR3 protein: CASSPQGSYTEAFF

D gene: TRBD2
V gene: TRBV10-3
J gene: TRBJ2-1
CDR3 DNA: TGTGCCACCCTAGCGGGAGTCTCCTACAATGAGCAGTTCTTC
CDR3 protein: CATLAGVSYNEQFF

D gene: .
V gene: TRBV7-3
J gene: TRBJ1-1
CDR3 DNA: TGTGCAAGTCGCTTTCGCAGGTTCTTT
CDR3 protein: CASRFRRFF

D gene: TRBD2
V gene: TRBV5-4
J gene: TRBJ2-1
CDR3 DNA: TGTGCCAGCAGCTCCCCGACTAGCGGGGCCCACAATGAGCAGTTCTTC
CDR3 protein: CASSSPTSGAHNEQFF

D gene: TRBD2
V gene: TRBV6-1
J gene: TRBJ2-5
CDR3 DNA: TGTGCCAGCATGGAGGGCTTAGCGGGAAAAGAGACCCAGTACTTC
CDR3 protein: CASMEGLAGKETQYF

D gene: TRBD2
V gene: TRBV7-3
J gene: TRBJ2-1
CDR3 DNA: TGTGCCAGCAGCCCGAGCGGGACTGAGCAGTTCTTC
CDR3 protein: CASSPSGTEQFF

D gene: .
V gene: TRBV5-6
J gene: TRBJ1-1
CDR3 DNA: TGTGCCAGCAGCTTCGCGACAGATGAAGCTTTCTTT
CDR3 protein: CASSFATDEAFF

D gene: TRBD1
V gene: TRBV7-9
J gene: TRBJ2-1
CDR3 DNA: TGTGCCAGCAGCTGGGACAGCGTAAATGAGCAGTTCTTC
CDR3 protein: CASSWDSVNEQFF

D gene: TRBD1
V gene: TRBV28
J gene: TRBJ2-7
CDR3 DNA: TGTGCCAGCAGTGCCCGGGGACAGGGGTCCTTC
CDR3 protein: CASSARGQGSF

D gene: .
V gene: TRBV29-1
J gene: TRBJ2-7
CDR3 DNA: TGCAGCGTTGAAGAGCGGTACGAGCAGTACTTC
CDR3 protein: CSVEERYEQYF